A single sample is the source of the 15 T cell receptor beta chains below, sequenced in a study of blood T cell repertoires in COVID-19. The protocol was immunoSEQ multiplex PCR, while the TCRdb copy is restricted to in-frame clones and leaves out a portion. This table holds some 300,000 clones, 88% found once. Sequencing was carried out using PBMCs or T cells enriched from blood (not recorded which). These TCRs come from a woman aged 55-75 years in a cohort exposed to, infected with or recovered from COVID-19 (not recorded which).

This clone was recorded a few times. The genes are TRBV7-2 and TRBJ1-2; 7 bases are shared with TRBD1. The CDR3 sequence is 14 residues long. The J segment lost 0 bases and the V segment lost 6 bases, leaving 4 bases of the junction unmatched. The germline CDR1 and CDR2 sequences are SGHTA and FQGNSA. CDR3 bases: TGTGCCAGCAGTCAACAGGGGACTAACTATGGCTACACCTTC. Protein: CASSQQGTNYGYTF.

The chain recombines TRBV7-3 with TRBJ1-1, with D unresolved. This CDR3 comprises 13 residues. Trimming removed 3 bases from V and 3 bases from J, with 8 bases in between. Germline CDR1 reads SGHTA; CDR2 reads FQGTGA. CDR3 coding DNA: TGTGCCAGCAGCTTGGAACAGTACACTGAAGCTTTCTTT. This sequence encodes CASSLEQYTEAFF.

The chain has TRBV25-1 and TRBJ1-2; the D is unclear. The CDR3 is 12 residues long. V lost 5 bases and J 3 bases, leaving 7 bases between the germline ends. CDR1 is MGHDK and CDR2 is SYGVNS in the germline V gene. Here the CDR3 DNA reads TGTGCCAGCAGTTTTAGTTACTATGGCTACACCTTC. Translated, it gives CASSFSYYGYTF.

CDR3 in DNA: TGTGCCAGCAGTTCTCCCAGGGGGCAGAACACCGGGGAGCTGTTTTTT. It specifies CASSSPRGQNTGELFF. The V call is TRBV28, the J call TRBJ2-2; 8 nucleotides line up with TRBD1. The CDR3 is 16 amino acids. Looked up from germline, CDR1 is MDHEN and CDR2 is SYDVKM. The V and J ends lost 4 bases and 1 base, in that order; junction bases with no gene match: 5.

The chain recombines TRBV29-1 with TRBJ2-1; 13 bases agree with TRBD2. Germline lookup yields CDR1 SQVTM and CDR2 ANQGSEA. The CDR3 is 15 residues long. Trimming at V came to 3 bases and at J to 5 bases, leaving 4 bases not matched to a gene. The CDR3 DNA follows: TGCAGCGTTGATCGGGGGACTAGCGGGAACAATGAGCAGTTCTTC. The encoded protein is CSVDRGTSGNNEQFF.

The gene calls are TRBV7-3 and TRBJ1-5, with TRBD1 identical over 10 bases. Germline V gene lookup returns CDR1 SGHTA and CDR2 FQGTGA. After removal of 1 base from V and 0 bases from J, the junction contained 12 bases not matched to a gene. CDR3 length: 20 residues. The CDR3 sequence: CASSLKAGQGIPYSNQPQHF. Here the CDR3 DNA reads TGTGCCAGCAGCTTAAAGGCGGGACAGGGGATTCCTTATAGCAATCAGCCCCAGCATTTT.

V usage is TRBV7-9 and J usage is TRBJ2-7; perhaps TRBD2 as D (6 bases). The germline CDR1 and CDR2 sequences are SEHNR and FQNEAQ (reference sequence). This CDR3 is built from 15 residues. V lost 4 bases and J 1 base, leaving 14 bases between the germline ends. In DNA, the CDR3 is TGTGCCAGCAGCTCCCGAGAACTAGCATCCTACGAGCAGTACTTC. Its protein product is CASSSRELASYEQYF.

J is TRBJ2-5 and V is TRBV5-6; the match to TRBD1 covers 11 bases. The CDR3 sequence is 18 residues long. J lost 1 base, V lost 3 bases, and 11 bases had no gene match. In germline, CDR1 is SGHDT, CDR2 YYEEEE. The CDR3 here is CASSSAGTGGTFQETQYF. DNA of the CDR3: TGTGCCAGCAGCTCGGCGGGGACAGGGGGGACCTTCCAAGAGACCCAGTACTTC.

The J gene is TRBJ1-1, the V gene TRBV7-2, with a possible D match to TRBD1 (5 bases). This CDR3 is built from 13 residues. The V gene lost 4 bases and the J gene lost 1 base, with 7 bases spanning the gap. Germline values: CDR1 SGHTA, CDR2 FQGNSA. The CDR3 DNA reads TGTGCCAGCAGCTCAGGACAGAACACTGAAGCTTTCTTT. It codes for CASSSGQNTEAFF.

DNA for the CDR3: TGTGCCAGCAGCTTTCCCGCGACAGGGAGTACGGACACCGGGGAGCTGTTTTTT. Translation: CASSFPATGSTDTGELFF. This sequence joins TRBV7-9 and TRBJ2-2, with 7 bases that match TRBD1. V trimming: 3 bases; J trimming: 3 bases; junction bases outside the gene matches: 13. CDR1 is SEHNR and CDR2 is FQNEAQ in the germline V gene (reference sequence). This CDR3 has 18 amino acids.

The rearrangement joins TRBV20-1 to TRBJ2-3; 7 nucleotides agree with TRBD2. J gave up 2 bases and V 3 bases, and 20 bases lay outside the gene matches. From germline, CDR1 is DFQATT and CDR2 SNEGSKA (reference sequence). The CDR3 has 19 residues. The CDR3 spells CSASAYGGRGEGITDTQYF. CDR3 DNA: TGCAGTGCTAGTGCATACGGCGGGAGAGGGGAGGGGATCACAGATACGCAGTATTTT.

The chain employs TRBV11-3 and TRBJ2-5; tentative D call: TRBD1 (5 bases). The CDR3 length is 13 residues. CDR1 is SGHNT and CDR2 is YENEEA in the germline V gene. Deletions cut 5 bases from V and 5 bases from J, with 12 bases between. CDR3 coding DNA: TGTGCCAGCAGCATAAGGGGTGGGGAGACCCAGTACTTC. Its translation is CASSIRGGETQYF.

CDR3 region: CASSVWGQGGSPLHF. DNA of the CDR3: TGTGCCAGCAGCGTATGGGGGCAGGGGGGTTCACCCCTCCACTTT. The chain couples TRBV9 to TRBJ1-6; 7 nucleotides match TRBD1. The ends lost 1 base at V and 9 bases at J; junction bases unmatched: 7. The CDR3 has 15 amino acids. Germline V gene data show CDR1 as SGDLS and CDR2 as YYNGEE.

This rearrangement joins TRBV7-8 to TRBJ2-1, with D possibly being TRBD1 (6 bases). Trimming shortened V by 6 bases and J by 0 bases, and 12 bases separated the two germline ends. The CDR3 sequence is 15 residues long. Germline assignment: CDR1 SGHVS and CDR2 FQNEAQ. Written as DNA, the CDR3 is TGTGCCAGCAGAGACAGGTCTAGCTCCTACAATGAGCAGTTCTTC. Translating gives CASRDRSSSYNEQFF.

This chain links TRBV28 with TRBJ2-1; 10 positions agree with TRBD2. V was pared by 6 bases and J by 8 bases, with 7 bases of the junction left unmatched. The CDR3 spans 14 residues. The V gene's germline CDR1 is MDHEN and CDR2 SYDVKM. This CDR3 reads CASRLPGLAHEQFF. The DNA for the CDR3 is TGTGCCAGCAGGCTGCCGGGACTAGCGCATGAGCAGTTCTTC.